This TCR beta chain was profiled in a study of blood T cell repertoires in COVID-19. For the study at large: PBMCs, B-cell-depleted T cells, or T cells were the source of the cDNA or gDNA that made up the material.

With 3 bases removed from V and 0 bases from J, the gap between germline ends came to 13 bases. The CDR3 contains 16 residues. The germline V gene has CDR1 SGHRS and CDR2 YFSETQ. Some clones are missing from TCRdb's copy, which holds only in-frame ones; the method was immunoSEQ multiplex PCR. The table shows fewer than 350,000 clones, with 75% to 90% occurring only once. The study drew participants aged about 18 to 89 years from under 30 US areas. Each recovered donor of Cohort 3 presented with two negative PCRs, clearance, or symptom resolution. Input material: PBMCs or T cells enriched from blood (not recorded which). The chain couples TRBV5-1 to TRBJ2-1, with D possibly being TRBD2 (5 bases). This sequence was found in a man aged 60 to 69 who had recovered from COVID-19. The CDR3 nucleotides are TGCGCCAGCAGCTACCGGGAATTTAGCTCCTACAATGAGCAGTTCTTC. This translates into CASSYREFSSYNEQFF.